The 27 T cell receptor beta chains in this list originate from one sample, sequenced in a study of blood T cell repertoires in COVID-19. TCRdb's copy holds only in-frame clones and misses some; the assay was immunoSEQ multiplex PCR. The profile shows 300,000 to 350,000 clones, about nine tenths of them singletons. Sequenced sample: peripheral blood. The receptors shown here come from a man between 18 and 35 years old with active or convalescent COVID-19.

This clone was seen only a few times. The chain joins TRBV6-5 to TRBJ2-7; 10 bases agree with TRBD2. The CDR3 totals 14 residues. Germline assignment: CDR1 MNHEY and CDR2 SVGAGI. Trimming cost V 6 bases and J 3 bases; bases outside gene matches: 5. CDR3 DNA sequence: TGTGCCAGCAGGTCACTAGCGGGGATCTACGAGCAGTACTTC. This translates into CASRSLAGIYEQYF.

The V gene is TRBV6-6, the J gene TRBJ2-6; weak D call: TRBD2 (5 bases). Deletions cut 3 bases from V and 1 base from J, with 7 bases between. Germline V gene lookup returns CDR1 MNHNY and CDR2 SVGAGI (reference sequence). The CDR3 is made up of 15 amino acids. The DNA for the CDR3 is TGTGCCAGCAGTTATCGCGGGTCTGGGGCCAACGTCCTGACTTTC. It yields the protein CASSYRGSGANVLTF.

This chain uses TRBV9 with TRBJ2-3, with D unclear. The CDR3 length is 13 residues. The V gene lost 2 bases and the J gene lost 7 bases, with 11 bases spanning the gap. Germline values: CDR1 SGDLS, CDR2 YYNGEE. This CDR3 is CASSVNSPNTQYF. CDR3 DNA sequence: TGTGCCAGCAGCGTCAATAGCCCGAATACGCAGTATTTT. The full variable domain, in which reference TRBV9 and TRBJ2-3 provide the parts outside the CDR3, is DSGVTQTPKHLITATGQRVTLRCSPRSGDLSVYWYQQSLDQGLQFLIQYYNGEERAKGNILERFSAQQFPDLHSELNLSSLELGDSALYFCASSVNSPNTQYFGPGTRLTVL.

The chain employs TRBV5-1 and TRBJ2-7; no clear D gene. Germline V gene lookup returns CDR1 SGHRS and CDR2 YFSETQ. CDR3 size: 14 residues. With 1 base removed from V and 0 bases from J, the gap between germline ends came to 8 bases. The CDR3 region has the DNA TGCGCCAGCAGCTTGAGTAGCCCCTCCTACGAGCAGTACTTC. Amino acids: CASSLSSPSYEQYF.

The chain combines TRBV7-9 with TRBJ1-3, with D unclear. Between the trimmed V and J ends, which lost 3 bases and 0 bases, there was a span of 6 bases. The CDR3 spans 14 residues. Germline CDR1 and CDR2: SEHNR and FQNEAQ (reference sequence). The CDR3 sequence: CASSFLSSGNTIYF. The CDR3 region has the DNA TGTGCCAGCAGCTTCCTTTCCTCTGGAAACACCATATATTTT. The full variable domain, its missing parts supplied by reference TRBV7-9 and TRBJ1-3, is DTGVSQNPRHKITKRGQNVTFRCDPISEHNRLYWYRQTLGQGPEFLTYFQNEAQLEKSRLLSDRFSAERPKGSFSTLEIQRTEQGDSAMYLCASSFLSSGNTIYFGEGSWLTVV.

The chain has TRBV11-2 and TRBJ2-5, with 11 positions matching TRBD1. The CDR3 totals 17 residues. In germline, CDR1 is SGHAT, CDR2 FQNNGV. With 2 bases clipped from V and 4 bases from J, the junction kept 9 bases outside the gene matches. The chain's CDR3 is CASSLLSSGTGGETQYF. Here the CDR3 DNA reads TGTGCCAGCAGCTTATTAAGCTCCGGGACAGGGGGAGAGACCCAGTACTTC.

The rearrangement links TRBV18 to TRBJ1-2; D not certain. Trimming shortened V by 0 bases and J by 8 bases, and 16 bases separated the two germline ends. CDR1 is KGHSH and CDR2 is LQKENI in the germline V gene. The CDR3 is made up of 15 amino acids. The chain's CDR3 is CASSPPWRSGSGYTF. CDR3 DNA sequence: TGTGCCAGCTCACCACCGTGGAGGTCGGGGAGCGGCTACACCTTC.

The CDR3 loop is CASSYETGYGYTF. CDR3 coding DNA: TGTGCCAGCAGTTACGAGACAGGCTATGGCTACACCTTC. This chain uses TRBV6-2 or TRBV6-3 with TRBJ1-2, with D possibly TRBD1 on 6 matching bases. This CDR3 is 13 amino acids long. Deletions cut 2 bases from V and 4 bases from J, with 8 bases between. The germline V gene has CDR1 MNHEY and CDR2 SVGEGT.

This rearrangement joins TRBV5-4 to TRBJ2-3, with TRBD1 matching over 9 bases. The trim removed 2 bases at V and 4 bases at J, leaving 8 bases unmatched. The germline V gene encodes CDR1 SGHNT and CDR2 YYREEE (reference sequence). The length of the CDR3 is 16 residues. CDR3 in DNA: TGTGCCAGCAGCTTTACCGGGACAGGGCTCCCAGATACGCAGTATTTT. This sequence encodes CASSFTGTGLPDTQYF.

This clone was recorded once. CDR3 residues: CASSHAQGAPFF. The CDR3 coding sequence is TGCGCCAGCAGCCACGCCCAGGGGGCTCCTTTCTTT. The rearrangement joins TRBV4-1 to TRBJ1-1; 8 positions match TRBD1. Unmatched junction bases numbered 6, after V lost 3 bases and J lost 12 bases. The CDR3 length is 12 residues. In germline, CDR1 is MGHRA, CDR2 YSYEKL.

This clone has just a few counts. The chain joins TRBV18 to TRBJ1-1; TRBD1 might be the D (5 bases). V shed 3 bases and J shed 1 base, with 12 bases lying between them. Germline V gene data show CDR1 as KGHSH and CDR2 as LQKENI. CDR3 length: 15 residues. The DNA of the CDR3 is TGTGCCAGCTCACCGGGTTTGGGGGGGAACACTGAAGCTTTCTTT. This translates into CASSPGLGGNTEAFF.

The CDR3 loop reads CAISGTGWGETQYF. Here the CDR3 DNA reads TGTGCCATCAGCGGGACAGGGTGGGGAGAGACCCAGTACTTC. V is TRBV10-3 and J is TRBJ2-5; 9 bases align to TRBD1. V shed 6 bases and J 4 bases; nucleotides not matched to a gene: 6. The germline V gene encodes CDR1 ENHRY and CDR2 SYGVKD. The CDR3 loop spans 14 amino acids.

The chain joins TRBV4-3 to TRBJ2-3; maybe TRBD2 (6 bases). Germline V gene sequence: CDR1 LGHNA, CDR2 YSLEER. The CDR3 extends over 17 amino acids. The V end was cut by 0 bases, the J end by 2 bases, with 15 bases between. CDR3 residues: CASSQDPGLLFTDTQYF. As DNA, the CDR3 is TGCGCCAGCAGCCAAGATCCGGGACTTTTGTTCACAGATACGCAGTATTTT.

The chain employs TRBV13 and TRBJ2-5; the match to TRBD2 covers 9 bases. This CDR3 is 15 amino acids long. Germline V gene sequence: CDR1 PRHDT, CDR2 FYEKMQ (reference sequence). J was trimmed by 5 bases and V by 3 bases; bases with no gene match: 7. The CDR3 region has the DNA TGTGCCAGCAGCTTGGGACTAGCTGGGGGCGAGACCCAGTACTTC. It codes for CASSLGLAGGETQYF. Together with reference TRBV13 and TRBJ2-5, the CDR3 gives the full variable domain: AAGVIQSPRHLIKEKRETATLKCYPIPRHDTVYWYQQGPGQDPQFLISFYEKMQSDKGSIPDRFSAQQFSDYHSELNMSSLELGDSALYFCASSLGLAGGETQYFGPGTRLLVL.

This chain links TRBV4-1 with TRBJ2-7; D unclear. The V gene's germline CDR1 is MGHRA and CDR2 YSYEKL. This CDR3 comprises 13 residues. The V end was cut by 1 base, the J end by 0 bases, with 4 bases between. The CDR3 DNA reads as TGCGCCAGCAGCCAAGTCCGCTCCTACGAGCAGTACTTC. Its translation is CASSQVRSYEQYF.

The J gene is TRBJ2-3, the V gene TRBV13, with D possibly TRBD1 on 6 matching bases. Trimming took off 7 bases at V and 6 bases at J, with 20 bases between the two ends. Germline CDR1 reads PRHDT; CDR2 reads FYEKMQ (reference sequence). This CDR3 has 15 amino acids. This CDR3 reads CASMRGAGEWDTQYF. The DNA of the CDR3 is TGTGCCAGCATGAGAGGAGCAGGGGAGTGGGATACGCAGTATTTT.

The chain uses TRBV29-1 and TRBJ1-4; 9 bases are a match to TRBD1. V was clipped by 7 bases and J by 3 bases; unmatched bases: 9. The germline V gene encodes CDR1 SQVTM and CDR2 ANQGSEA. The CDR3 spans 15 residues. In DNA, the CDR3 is TGCAGCGCCCAGGACAGGGGATCATCTAATGAAAAACTGTTTTTT. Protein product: CSAQDRGSSNEKLFF.

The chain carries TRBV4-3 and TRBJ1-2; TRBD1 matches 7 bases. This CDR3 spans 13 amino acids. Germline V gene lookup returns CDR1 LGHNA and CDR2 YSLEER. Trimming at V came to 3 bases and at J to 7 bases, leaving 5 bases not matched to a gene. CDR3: CASSHDRAGGYTF. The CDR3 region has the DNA TGCGCCAGCAGCCATGACAGGGCGGGTGGCTACACCTTC.

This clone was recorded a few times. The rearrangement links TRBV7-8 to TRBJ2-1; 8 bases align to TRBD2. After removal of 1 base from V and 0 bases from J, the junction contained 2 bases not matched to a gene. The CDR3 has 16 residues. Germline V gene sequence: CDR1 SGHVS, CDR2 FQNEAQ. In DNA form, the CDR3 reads TGTGCCAGCAGCTTAGGACTAGCGTTCTCCTACAATGAGCAGTTCTTC. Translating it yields CASSLGLAFSYNEQFF.

CDR3 sequence reads: CASSARDRVASYEQYF. CDR3 nucleotide sequence: TGCGCCAGCAGCGCCCGGGACAGGGTGGCCTCCTACGAGCAGTACTTC. This chain uses TRBV5-1 with TRBJ2-7; TRBD1 aligns across 9 bases. Trimming removed 4 bases from V and 0 bases from J; junction bases left unmatched: 8. The CDR3 runs to 16 residues. CDR1 and CDR2 from the germline V gene are SGHRS and YFSETQ. The variable domain in full, completed from reference TRBV5-1 and TRBJ2-7, reads KAGVTQTPRYLIKTRGQQVTLSCSPISGHRSVSWYQQTPGQGLQFLFEYFSETQRNKGNFPGRFSGRQFSNSRSEMNVSTLELGDSALYLCASSARDRVASYEQYFGPGTRLTVT.

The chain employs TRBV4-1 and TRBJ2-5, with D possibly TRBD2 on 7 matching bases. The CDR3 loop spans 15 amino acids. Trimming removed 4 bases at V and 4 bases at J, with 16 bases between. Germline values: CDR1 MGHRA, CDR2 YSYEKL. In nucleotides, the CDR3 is TGCGCCAGCAGCCTAACGAGGGGGGGCGGAGAGACCCAGTACTTC. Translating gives CASSLTRGGGETQYF.

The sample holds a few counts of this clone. CDR3 DNA: TGTGCCAGTGCCTACCGGACAGGGGGTGTGAATTCACCCCTCCACTTT. Translating it yields CASAYRTGGVNSPLHF. This sequence joins TRBV19 and TRBJ1-6, with TRBD1 matching over 10 bases. V gave up 8 bases and J gave up 7 bases; unmatched junction bases: 11. The germline V gene has CDR1 LNHDA and CDR2 SQIVND (reference sequence). This CDR3 is 16 amino acids long.

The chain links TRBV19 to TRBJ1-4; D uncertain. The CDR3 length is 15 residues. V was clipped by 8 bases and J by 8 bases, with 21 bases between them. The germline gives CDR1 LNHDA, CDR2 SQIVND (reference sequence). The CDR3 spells CASHRVGAIAEKLFF. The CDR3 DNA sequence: TGTGCCAGTCATAGAGTCGGAGCGATTGCCGAAAAACTGTTTTTT.

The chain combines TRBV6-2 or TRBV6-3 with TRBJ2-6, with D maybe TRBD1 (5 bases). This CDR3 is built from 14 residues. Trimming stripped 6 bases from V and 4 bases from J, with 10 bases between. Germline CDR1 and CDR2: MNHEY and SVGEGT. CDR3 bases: TGTGCCAGCAGCCAAAACAGGGGGGCCAACGTCCTGACTTTC. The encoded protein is CASSQNRGANVLTF.

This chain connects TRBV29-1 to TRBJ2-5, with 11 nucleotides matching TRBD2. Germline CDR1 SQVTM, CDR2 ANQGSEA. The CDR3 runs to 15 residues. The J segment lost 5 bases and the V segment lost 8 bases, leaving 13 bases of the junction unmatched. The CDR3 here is CSFLGLAGGSETQYF. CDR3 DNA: TGCAGCTTCTTGGGCCTAGCGGGGGGTTCGGAGACCCAGTACTTC.

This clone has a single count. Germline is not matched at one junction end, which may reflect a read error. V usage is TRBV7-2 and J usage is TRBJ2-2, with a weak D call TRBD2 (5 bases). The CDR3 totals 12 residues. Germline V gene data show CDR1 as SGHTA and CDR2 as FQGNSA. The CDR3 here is CASSFLTGDLFF. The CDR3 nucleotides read TGTGCCAGCAGCTTCCTTACCGGGGATCTGTTTTTT.

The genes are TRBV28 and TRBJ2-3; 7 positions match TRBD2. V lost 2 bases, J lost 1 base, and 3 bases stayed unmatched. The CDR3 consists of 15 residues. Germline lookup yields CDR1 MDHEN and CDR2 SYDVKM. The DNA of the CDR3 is TGTGCCAGCAGTTTAGGCGGGAGTCGCACAGATACGCAGTATTTT. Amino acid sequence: CASSLGGSRTDTQYF.